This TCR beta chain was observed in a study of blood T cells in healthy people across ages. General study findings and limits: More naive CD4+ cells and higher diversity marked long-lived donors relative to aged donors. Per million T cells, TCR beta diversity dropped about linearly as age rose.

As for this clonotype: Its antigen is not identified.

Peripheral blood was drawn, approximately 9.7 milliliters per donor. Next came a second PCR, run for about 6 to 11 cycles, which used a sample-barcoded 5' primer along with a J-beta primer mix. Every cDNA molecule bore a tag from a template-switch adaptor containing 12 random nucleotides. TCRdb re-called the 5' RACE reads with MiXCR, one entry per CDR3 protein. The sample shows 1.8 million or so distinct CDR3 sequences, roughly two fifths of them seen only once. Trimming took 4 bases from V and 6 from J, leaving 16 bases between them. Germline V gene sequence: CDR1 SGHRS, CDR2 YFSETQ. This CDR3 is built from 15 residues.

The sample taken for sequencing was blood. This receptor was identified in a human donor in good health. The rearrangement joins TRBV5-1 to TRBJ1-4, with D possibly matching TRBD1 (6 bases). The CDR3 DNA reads TGCGCCAGCAGCGCGGGGGCCACCCCGGATGAAAAACTGTTTTTT. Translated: CASSAGATPDEKLFF.